This TCR beta chain was captured in a study of OX40 agonist ivuxolimab in advanced cancers. Turning to the overall study: Ivuxolimab was an agonistic, fully human IgG2 monoclonal antibody directed against OX40 (CD134), a costimulatory receptor. Intravenous ivuxolimab was administered to patients every 2 weeks at six dose levels: 0.01, 0.1, 0.3, 1.5, 3 and 10 mg/kg. Of the approximately 50 dose-escalation patients, hepatocellular carcinoma was present in roughly 19, melanoma in about 15, renal cell carcinoma in 9 and head and neck cancer in 9. A male proportion of 70% to 90% and a mean age of roughly 55 years, ranging from about 20 to 80, were recorded for the dose-escalation cohort. Patients were allowed to have had prior anti-PD-1, anti-PD-L1 or anti-CTLA-4 therapy, and around 41% of the dose-escalation patients had previously received checkpoint inhibitors. Partial responses occurred in three dose-escalation patients: two with cutaneous melanoma and one with hepatocellular carcinoma. Peripheral TCRbeta sequencing was intended to test whether TCR sequence diversity was altered and clonal T-cell expansion was caused by ivuxolimab. The paper reports the monotherapy dose-escalation portion (N of about 51 patients) of the phase I ivuxolimab trial. Overall study outcomes, separate from this receptor: Clonal expansion of both CD4+ and CD8+ blood T cells was observed from baseline to week 6 at doses 0.1 to 3.0 mg/kg. Low levels of normalized T-cell clonal expansion were also seen in some patients who did not respond. On average, CD8+ T cells showed more expanded clones than CD4+ T cells after ivuxolimab. Antigen specificity was not determined for the clonally expanded peripheral T cells. In the 0.1-3.0 mg/kg groups, partial responders had among the lowest normalized peripheral clonal expansion, particularly in CD8+ T cells.

Genomic DNA was extracted from sorted cells for sequencing of the TCRbeta CDR3 region. TCRbeta CDR3 regions were sequenced using the immunoSEQ Assay. In TCRdb, the immuneACCESS table is reduced to in-frame sequences with V and J assigned. These tables do not hold every clone; where another copy was compared, an unresolved V gene accounts for under half, and the others remain unexplained. The sample contains more than 45,000 clones, approximately 86% of them found a single time. The ten biggest clones cover about 1.9% of the sample. The trial excluded patients who had a history of autoimmune disease or who were on systemic immunosuppression. Peripheral blood for TCR sequencing was drawn from every dose cohort at baseline, at cycle 4 day 1 and at cycle 7 day 1. The samples were drawn from a first-in-human, open-label, multicenter phase I dose-escalation trial of ivuxolimab. The trial enrolled adults with locally advanced or metastatic head and neck squamous cell, hepatocellular, melanoma or renal cell carcinoma. Before TCR sequencing, CD4+ and CD8+ T cells were separately sorted from peripheral blood.

About this clone: Its antigen is not yet known. No quality values exist for individual bases; no much larger clone is one base distant.

Sequences SEHNR (CDR1) and FQNEAQ (CDR2) are obtained from the germline V gene (reference sequence). V and J are trimmed by 3 bases and 0 bases, and the gene matches miss 7 bases of the junction. The CDR3 spans 17 residues, from the cysteine through the phenylalanine. The entry retains the CDR3 DNA only, 51 bases that are in frame from base 1. Recombination joined TRBV7-9 with TRBJ1-3, and 8 junctional nucleotides match TRBD1. Specimen: CD4+ or CD8+ T cells sorted from blood, collected in a trial of the OX40 agonist ivuxolimab. The sequence was obtained from an adult with an advanced solid tumor such as melanoma, head and neck, liver or kidney cancer. The nucleotide sequence is TGTGCCAGCAGCTTCCCCGGGACAGGCACCTCTGGAAACACCATATATTTT. Its translation reads: CASSFPGTGTSGNTIYF.